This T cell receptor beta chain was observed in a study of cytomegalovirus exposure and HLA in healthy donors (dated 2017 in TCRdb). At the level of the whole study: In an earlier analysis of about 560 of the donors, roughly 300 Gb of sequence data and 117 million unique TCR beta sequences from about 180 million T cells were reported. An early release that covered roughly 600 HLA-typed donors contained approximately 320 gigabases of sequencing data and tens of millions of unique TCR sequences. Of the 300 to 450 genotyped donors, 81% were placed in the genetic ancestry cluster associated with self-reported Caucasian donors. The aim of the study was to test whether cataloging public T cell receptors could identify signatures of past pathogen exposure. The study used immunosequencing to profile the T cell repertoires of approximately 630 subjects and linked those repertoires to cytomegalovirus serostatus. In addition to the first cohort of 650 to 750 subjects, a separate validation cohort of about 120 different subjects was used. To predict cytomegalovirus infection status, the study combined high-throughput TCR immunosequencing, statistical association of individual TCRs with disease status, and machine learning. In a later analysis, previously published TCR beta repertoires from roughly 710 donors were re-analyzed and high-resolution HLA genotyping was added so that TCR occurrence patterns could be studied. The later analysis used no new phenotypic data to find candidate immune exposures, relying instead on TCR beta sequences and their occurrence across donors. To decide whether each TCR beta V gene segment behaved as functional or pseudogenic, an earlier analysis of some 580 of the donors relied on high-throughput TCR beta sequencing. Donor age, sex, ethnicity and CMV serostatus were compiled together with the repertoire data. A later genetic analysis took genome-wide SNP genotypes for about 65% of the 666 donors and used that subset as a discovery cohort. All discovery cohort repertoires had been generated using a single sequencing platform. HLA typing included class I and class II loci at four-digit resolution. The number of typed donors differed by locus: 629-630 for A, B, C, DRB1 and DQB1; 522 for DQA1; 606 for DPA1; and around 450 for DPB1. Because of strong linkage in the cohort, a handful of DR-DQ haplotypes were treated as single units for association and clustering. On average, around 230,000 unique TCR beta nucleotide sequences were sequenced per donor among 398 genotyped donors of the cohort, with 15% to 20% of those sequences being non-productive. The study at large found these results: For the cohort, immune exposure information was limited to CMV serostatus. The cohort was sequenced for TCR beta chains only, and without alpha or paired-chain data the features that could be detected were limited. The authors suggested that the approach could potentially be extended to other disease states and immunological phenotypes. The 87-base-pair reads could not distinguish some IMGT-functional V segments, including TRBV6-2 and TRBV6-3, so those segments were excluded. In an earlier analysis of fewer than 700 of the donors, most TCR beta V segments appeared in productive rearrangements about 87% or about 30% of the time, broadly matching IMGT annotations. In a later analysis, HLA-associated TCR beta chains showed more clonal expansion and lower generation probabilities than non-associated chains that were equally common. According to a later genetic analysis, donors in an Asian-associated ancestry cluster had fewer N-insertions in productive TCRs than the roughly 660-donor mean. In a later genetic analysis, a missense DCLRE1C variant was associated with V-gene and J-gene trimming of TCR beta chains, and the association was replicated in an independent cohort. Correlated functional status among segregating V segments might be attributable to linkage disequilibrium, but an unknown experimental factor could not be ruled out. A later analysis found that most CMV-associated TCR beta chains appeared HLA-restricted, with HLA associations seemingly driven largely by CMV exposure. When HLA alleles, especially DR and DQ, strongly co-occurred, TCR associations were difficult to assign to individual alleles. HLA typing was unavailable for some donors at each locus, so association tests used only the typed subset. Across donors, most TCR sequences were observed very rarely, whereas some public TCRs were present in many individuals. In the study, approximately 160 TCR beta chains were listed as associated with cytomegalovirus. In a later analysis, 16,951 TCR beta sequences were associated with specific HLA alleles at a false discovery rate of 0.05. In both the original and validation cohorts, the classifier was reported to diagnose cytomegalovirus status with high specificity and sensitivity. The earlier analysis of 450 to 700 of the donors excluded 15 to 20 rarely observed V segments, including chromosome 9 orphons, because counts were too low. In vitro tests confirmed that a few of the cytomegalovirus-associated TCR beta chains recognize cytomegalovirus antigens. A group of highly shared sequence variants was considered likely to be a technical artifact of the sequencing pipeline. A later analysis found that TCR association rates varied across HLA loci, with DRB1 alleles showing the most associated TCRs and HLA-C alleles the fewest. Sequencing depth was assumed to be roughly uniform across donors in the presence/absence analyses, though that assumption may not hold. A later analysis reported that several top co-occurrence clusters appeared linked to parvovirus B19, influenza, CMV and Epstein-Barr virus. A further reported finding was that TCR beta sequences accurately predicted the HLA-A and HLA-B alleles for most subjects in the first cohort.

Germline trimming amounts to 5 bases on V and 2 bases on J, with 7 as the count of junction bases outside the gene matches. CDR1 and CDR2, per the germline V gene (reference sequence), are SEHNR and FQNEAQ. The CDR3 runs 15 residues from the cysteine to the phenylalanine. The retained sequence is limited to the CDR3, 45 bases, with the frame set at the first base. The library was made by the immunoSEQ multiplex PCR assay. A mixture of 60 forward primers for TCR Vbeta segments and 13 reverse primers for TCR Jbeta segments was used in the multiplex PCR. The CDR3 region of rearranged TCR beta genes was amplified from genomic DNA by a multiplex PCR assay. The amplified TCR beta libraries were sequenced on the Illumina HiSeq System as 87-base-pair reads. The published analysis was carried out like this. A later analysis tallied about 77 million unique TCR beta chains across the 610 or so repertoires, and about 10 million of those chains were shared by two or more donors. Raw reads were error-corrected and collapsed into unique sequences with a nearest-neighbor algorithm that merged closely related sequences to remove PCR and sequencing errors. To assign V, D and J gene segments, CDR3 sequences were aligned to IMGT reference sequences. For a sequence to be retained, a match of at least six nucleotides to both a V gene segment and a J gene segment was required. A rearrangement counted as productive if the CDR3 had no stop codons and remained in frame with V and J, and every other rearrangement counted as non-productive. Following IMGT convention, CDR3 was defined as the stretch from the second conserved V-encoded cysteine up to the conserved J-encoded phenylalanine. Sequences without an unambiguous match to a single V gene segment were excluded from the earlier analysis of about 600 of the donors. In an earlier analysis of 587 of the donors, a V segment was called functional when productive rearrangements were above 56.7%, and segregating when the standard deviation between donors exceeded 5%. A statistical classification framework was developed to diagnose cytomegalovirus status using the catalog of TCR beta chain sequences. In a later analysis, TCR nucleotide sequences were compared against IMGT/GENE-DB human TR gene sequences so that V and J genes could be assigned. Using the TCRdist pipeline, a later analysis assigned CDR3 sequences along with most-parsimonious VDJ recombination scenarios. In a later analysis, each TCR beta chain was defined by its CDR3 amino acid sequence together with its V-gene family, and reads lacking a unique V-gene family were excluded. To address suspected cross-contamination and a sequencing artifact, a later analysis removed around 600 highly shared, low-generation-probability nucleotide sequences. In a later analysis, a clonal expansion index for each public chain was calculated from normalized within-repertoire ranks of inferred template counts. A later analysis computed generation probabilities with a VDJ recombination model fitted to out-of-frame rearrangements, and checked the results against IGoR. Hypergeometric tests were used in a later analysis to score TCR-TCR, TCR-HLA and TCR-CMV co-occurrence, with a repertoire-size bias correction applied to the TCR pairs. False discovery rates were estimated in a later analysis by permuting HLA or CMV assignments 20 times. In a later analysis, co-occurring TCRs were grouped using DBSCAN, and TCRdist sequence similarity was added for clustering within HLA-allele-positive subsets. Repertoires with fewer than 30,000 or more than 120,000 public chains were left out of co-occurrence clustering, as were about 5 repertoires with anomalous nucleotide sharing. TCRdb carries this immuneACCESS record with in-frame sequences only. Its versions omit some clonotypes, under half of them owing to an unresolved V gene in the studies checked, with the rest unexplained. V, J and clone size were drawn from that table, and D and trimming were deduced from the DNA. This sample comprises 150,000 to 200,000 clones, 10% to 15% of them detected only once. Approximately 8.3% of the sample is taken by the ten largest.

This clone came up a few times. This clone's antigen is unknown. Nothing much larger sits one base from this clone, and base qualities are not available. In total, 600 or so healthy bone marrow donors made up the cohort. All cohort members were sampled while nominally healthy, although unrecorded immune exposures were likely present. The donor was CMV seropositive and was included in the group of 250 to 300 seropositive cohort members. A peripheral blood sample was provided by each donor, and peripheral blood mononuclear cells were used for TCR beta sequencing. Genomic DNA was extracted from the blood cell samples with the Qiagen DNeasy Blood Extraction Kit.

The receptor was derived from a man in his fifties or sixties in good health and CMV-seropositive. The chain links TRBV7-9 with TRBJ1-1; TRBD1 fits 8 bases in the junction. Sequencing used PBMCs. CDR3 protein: CASSATGTGNTEAFF. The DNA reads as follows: TGTGCCAGCAGCGCTACCGGGACAGGCAACACTGAAGCTTTCTTT.